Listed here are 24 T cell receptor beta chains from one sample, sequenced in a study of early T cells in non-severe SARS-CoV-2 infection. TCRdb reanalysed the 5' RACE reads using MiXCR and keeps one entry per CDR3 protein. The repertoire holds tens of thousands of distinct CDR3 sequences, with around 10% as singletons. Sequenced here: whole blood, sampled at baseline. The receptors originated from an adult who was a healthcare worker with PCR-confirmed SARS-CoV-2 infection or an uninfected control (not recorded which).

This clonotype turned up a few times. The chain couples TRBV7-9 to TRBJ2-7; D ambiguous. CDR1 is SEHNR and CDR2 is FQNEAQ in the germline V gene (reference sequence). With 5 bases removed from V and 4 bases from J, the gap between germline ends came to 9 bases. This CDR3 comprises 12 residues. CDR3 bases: TGTGCCAGCAGCGTCCAAGCTTACGAGCAGTACTTC. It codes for CASSVQAYEQYF.

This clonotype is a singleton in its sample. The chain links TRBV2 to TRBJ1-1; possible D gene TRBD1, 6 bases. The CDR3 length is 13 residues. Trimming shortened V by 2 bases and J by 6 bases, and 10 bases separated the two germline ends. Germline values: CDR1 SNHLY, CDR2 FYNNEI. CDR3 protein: CASSELGGAEAFF. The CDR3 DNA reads TGTGCCAGCAGTGAATTGGGGGGCGCTGAAGCTTTCTTT. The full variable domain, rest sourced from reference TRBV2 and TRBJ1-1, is EPEVTQTPSHQVTQMGQEVILRCVPISNHLYFYWYRQILGQKVEFLVSFYNNEISEKSEIFDDQFSVERPDGSNFTLKIRSTKLEDSAMYFCASSELGGAEAFFGQGTRLTVV.

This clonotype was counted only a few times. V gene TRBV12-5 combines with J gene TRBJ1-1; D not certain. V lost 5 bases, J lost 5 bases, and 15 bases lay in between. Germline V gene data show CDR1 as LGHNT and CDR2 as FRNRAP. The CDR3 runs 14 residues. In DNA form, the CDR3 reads TGTGCTAGTGGTACCGGGTTGGAAGGAACTGAAGCTTTCTTT. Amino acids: CASGTGLEGTEAFF.

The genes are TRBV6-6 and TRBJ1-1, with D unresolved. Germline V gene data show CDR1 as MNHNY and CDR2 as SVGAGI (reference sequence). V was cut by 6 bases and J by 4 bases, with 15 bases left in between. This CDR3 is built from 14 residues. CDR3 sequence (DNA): TGTGCCAGCAGCTCGTCCCCTGGACTCACTGAAGCTTTCTTT. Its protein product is CASSSSPGLTEAFF.

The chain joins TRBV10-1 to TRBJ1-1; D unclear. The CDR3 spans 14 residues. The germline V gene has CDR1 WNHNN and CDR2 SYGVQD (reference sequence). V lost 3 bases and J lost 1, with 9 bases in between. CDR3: CASSDPARNTEAFF. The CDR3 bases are TGCGCCAGCAGTGACCCAGCCAGGAACACTGAAGCTTTCTTT.

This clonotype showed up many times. The DNA for the CDR3 is TGTGCCAGCAGCTCCCGGACTGAATCCTACGAGCAGTACTTC. Its protein product is CASSSRTESYEQYF. The rearrangement links TRBV7-9 to TRBJ2-7, with D perhaps TRBD2 (5 bases). Trimming left V 4 bases short and J 1 base short, with 11 bases between. Germline loops: CDR1 SEHNR, CDR2 FQNEAQ (reference sequence). The CDR3 consists of 14 residues.

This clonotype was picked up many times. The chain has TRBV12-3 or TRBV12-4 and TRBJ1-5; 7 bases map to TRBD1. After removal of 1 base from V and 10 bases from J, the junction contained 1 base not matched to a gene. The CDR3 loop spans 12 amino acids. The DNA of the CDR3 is TGTGCCAGCAGTTTAGACAGGGGTCCCCAGCATTTT. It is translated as CASSLDRGPQHF.

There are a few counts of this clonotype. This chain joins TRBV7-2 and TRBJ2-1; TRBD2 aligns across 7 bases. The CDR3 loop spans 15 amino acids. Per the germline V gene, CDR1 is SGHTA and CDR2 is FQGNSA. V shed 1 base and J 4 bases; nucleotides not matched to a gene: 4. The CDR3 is CASSLGRGEYNEQFF. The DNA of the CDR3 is TGTGCCAGCAGCTTAGGACGGGGGGAGTACAATGAGCAGTTCTTC.

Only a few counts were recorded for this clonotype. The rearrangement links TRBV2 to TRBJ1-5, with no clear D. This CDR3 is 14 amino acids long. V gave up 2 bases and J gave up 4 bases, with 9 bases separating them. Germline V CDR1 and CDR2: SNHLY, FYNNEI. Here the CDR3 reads CASSETGRNQPQHF. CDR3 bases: TGTGCCAGCAGTGAAACGGGGAGAAATCAGCCCCAGCATTTT.

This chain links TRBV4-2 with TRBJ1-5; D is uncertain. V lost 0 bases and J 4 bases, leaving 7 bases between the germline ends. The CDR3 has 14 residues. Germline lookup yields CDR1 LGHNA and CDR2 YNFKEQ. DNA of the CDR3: TGTGCCAGCAGCCAAGACTACCTTAATCAGCCCCAGCATTTT. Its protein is CASSQDYLNQPQHF.

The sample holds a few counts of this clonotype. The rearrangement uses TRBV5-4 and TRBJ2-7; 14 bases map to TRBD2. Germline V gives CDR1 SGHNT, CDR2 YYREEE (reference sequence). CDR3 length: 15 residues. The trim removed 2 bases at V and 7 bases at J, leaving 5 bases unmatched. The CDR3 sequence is CASSFRTSGGKEQYF. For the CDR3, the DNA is TGTGCCAGCAGCTTCCGGACTAGCGGGGGGAAAGAGCAGTACTTC.

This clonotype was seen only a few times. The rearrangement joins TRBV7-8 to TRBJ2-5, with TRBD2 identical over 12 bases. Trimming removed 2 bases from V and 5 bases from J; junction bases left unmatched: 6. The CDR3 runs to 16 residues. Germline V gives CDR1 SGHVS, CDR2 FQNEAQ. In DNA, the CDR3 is TGTGCCAGCAGCTTATCTAGCGGGGGGGCCAGTGAGACCCAGTACTTC. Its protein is CASSLSSGGASETQYF.

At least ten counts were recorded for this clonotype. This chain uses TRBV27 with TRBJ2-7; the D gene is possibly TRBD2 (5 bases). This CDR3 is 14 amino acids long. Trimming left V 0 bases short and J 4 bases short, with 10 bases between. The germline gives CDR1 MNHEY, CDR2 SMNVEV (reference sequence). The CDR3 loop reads CASSLSDRGYEQYF. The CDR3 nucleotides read TGTGCCAGCAGTTTATCGGACCGGGGATACGAGCAGTACTTC.

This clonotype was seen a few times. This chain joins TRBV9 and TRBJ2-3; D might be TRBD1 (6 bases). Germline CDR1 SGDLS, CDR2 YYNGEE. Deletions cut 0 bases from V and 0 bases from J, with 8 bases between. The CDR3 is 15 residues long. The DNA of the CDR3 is TGTGCCAGCAGCGTAGTTGGGGGCAGCACAGATACGCAGTATTTT. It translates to CASSVVGGSTDTQYF.

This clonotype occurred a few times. The CDR3 is CASSLSSGGETQYF. The CDR3 nucleotides are TGTGCCAGCAGCTTGAGTAGCGGGGGGGAGACCCAGTACTTC. The rearrangement links TRBV5-6 to TRBJ2-5, with 10 nucleotides matching TRBD2. V lost 1 base, J lost 5 bases, and 2 bases stayed unmatched. The CDR3 extends over 14 amino acids. The germline V gene has CDR1 SGHDT and CDR2 YYEEEE.

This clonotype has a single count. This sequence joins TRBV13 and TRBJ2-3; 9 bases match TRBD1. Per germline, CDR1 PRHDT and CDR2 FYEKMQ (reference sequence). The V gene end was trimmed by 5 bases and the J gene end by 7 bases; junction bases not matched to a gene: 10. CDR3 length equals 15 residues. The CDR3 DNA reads TGTGCCAGCAGCCGCGTAACAGGGGGCGCGAATACGCAGTATTTT. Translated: CASSRVTGGANTQYF.

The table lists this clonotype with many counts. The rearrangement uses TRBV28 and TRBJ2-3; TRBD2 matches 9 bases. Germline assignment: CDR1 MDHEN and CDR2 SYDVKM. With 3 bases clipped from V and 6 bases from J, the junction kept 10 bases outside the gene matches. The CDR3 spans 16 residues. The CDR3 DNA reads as TGTGCCAGCAGTTTGTTTGGCGGGGGGGCCAGTGATACGCAGTATTTT. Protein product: CASSLFGGGASDTQYF.

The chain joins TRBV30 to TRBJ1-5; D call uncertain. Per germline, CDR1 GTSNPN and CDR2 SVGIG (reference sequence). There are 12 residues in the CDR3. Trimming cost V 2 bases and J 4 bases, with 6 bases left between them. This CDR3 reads CAWSRGNQPQHF. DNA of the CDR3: TGTGCCTGGAGTCGGGGTAATCAGCCCCAGCATTTT.

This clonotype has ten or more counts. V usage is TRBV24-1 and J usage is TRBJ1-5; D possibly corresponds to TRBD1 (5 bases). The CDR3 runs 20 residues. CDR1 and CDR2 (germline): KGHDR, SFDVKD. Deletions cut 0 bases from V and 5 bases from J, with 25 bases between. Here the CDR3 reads CATSDLQVSPGTNFHQPQHF. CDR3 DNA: TGTGCCACCAGTGATTTGCAAGTATCCCCCGGGACTAATTTTCATCAGCCCCAGCATTTT.

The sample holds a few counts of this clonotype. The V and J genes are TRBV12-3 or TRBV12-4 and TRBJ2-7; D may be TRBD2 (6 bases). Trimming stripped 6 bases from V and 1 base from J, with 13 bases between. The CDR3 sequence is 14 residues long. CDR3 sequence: CASSRGLLSYEQYF. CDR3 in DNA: TGTGCCAGCAGCCGGGGACTCCTATCCTACGAGCAGTACTTC.

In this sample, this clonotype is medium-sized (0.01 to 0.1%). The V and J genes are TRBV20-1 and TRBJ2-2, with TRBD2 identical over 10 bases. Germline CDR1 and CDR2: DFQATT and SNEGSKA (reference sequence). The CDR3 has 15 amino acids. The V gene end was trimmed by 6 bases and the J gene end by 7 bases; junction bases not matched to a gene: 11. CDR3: CSASRLAGLSGELFF. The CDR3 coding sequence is TGCAGTGCCAGCCGACTAGCGGGCCTAAGCGGGGAGCTGTTTTTT.

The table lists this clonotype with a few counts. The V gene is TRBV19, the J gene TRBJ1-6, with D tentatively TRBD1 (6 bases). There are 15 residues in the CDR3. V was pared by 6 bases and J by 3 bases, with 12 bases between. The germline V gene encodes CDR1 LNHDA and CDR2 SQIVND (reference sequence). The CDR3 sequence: CASSTTGNYNSPLHF. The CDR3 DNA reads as TGTGCCAGTAGCACTACAGGGAACTATAATTCACCCCTCCACTTT. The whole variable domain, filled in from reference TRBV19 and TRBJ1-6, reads DGGITQSPKYLFRKEGQNVTLSCEQNLNHDAMYWYRQDPGQGLRLIYYSQIVNDFQKGDIAEGYSVSREKKESFPLTVTSAQKNPTAFYLCASSTTGNYNSPLHFGNGTRLTVT.

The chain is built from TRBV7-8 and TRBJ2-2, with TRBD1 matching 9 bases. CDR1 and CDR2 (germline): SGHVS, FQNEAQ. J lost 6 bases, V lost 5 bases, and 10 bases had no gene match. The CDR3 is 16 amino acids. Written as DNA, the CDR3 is TGTGCCAGCAGCGAAGGAACTACAGGGGGCCCCGGGGAGCTGTTTTTT. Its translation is CASSEGTTGGPGELFF.

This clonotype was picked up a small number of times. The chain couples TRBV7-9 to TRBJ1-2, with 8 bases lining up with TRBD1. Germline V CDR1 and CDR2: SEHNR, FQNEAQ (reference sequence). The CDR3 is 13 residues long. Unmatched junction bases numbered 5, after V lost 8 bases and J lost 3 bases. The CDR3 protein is CASRPGGYYGYTF. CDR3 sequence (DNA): TGTGCCAGCCGGCCAGGGGGCTACTATGGCTACACCTTC.